This paragraph reports one T cell receptor beta chain. The antigen remains undetermined. The data originate from a study of human T cells and chemical hapten exposure. Study context: Patients were mainly female, each with alopecia areata, totalis or universalis. Small pooled library volume differences mainly caused per-sample TCR yield variation. Study results and limitations: Alopecia in the donors means their immune response may deviate from healthy people's.

CDR1 and CDR2 (germline): MNHEY, SVGAGI. The CDR3 covers 16 residues. V was cut by 6 bases and J by 3 bases, with 20 bases left in between. Using its own MiXCR run on the RACE reads, TCRdb lists one record per CDR3 protein. The sample holds about 270,000 distinct CDR3 sequences, over 7.5% seen once. Time point: pre-sensitization, week 0. Treatment here: therapeutic diphenylcyclopropenone sensitization with weekly scalp DPC. Donation of samples came from alopecia patients who were 18 to 70 years old and suitable for DPC. This clonotype was sampled from a man between 18 and 35 years old with alopecia areata. Some clones in this sample may be carry-over from other donors' samples. The material was whole blood, obtained in connection with sensitization to the hapten diphenylcyclopropenone (DPC). The V call is TRBV6-5, the J call TRBJ1-2; tentative D call: TRBD1 (6 bases). The CDR3 sequence: CASSRDTSLKDYGYTF. CDR3 sequence (DNA): TGTGCCAGCAGCCGGGACACTTCCCTTAAGGACTATGGCTACACCTTC.